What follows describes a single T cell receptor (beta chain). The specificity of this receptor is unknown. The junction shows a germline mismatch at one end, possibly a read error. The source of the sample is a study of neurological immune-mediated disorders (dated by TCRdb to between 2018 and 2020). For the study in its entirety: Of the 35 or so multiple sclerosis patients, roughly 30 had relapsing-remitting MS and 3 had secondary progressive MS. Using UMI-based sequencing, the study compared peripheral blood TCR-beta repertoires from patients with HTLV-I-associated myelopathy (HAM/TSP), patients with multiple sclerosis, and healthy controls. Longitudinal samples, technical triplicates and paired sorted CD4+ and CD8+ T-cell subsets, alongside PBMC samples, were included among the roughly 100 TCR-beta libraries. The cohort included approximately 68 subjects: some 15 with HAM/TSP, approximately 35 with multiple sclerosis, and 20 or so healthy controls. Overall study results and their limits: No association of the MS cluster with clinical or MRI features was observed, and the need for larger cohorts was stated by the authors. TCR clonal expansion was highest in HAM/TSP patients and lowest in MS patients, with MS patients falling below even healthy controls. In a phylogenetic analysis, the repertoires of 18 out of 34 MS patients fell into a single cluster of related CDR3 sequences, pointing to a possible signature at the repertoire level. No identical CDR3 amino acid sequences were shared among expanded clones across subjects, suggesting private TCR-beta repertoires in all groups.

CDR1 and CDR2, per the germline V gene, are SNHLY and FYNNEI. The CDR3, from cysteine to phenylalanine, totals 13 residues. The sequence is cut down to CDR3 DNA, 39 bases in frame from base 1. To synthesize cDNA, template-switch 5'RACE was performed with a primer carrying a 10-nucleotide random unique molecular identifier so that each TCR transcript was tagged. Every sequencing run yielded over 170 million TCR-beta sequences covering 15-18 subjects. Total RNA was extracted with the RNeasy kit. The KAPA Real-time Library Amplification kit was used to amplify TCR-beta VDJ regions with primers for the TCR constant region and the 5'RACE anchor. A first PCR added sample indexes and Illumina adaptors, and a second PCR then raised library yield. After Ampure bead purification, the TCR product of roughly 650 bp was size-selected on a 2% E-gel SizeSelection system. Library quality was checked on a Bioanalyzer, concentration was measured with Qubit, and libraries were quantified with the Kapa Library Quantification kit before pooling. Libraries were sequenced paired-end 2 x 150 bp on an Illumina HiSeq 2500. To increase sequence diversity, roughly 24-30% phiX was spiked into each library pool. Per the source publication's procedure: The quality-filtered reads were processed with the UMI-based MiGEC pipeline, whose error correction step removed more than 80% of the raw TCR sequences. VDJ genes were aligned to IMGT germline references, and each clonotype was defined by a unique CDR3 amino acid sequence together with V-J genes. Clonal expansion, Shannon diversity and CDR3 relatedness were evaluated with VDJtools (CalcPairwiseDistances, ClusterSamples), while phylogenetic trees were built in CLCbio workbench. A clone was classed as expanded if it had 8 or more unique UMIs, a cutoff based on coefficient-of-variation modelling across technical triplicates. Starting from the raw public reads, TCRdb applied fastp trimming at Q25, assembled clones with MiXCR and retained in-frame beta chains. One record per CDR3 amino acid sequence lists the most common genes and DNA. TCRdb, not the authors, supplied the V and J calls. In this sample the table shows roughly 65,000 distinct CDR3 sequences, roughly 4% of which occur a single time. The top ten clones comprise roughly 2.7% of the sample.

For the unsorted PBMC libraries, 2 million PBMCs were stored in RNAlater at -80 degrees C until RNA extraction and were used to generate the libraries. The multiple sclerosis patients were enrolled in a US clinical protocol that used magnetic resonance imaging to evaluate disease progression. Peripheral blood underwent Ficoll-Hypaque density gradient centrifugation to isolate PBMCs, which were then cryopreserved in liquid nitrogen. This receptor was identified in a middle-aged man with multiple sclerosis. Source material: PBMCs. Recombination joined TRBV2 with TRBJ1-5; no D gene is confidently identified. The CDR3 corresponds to CASSKITSQPQNF. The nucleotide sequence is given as TGTGCCAGCAGTAAAATAACATCTCAGCCCCAGAATTTT.